The sequence of this T cell receptor (beta chain) was determined in a study of blood T cells in healthy people across ages. Overall study findings and caveats: Naive and antigen-experienced cells could not be conclusively compared, given unsorted PBMCs.

Notes on this clonotype: Antigen specificity is unknown.

Deletions cut 7 bases from V and 7 bases from J, with 14 bases between. The CDR3 extends over 13 amino acids. The authors ran a second PCR of 7 to 11 cycles using a sample-barcoded 5' primer and a J-beta primer mix. TCRdb ran MiXCR on the 5' RACE reads and lists one entry per CDR3 protein. The profile shows roughly 800,000 distinct CDR3 sequences, roughly 60% of them singletons. The receptor comes from a man aged 25-45 years in good health. Material: blood. J is TRBJ1-5 and V is TRBV12-3 or TRBV12-4, with a weak D call TRBD1 (5 bases). Here the CDR3 DNA reads TGTGCCAGCACGGTACACAGGACCCAGCCCCAGCATTTT. It yields the protein CASTVHRTQPQHF.